This TCR beta chain was sequenced during a study of T cell repertoires in cytomegalovirus infection (dated by TCRdb to the late 2010s). With regard to the full study: Because public TCR beta signatures pointed to carriage of CMV infection together with the matching HLA type, the HLA type of each donor mattered for the analysis. General findings and caveats noted by the study authors: The ex vivo response was dominated by HLA-C-restricted CMV-specific TCR beta clonotypes, which also provided the single most frequent clonotype in two of eight donors. Cumulative frequency of public TCR beta family members discriminated carriers of CMV infection plus the relevant HLA type in this cohort and an independent roughly 320-donor cohort.

Data came from an Illumina HiSeq 1500. The public reads were quality trimmed at Q25 with fastp and then assembled into clones with MiXCR by TCRdb, keeping productive beta chains. Every CDR3 protein is listed once, alongside the most common genes and DNA of its rows. The sample data list around 280,000 distinct CDR3 sequences, and approximately 10% of these were observed just once. The ten most abundant clones make up approximately 2.3% of the sample. This clonotype has ten or more counts. What this receptor recognizes is not known. No qualities accompany the bases; no much larger clone lies one base away. The CDR3 goes from the cysteine to the phenylalanine over 14 residues. The only DNA kept is the CDR3, 42 bases in frame from the first base. Reading the germline V gene (reference sequence) gives CDR1 DFQATT and CDR2 SNEGSKA. The V end loses 2 bases and the J end loses 9 bases, and a stretch of 18 bases separates them.

The rearrangement joined TRBV20-1 to TRBJ2-3; the D region possibly corresponds to TRBD2 (7 bases align). This clonotype was obtained from a human donor in good health (CMV status not recorded). Some clones in this sample may be carry-over from other donors' samples. The sample was PBMCs. The CDR3 is CSARYRGALGTQYF. The sequence in DNA is TGCAGTGCTAGATATCGGGGGGCCCTTGGGACGCAGTATTTT.